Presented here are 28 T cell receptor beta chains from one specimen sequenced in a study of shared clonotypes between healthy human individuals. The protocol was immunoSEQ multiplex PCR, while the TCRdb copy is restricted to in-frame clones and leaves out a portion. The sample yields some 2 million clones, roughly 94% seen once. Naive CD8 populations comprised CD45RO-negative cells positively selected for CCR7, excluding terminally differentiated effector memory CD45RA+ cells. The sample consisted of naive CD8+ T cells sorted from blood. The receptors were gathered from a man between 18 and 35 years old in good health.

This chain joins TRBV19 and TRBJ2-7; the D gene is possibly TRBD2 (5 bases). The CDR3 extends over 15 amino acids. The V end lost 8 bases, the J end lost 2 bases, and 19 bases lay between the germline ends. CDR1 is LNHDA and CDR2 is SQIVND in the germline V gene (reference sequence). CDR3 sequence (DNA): TGTGCCAGTGCCGCGCTCCGGAGCGGAGCCTACGAGCAGTACTTC. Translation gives CASAALRSGAYEQYF.

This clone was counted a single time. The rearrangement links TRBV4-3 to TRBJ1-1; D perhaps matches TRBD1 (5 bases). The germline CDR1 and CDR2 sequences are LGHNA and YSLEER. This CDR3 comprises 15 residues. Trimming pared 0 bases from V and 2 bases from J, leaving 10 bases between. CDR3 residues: CASSQDQGRNTEAFF. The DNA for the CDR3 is TGCGCCAGCAGCCAAGATCAGGGCCGTAACACTGAAGCTTTCTTT.

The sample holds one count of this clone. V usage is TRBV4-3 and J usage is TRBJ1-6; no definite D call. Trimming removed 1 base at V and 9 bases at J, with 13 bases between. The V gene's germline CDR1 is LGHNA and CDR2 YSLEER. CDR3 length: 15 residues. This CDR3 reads CASSQVTFAGSPLHF. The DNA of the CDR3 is TGCGCCAGCAGCCAAGTGACATTTGCGGGTTCACCCCTCCACTTT.

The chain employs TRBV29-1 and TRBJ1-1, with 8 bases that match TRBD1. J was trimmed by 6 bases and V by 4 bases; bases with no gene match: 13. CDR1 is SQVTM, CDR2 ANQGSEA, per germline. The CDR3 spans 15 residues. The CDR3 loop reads CSVVDPGQGSAEAFF. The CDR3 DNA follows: TGCAGCGTTGTGGATCCCGGACAGGGATCGGCTGAAGCTTTCTTT. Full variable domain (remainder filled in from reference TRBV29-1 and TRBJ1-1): SAVISQKPSRDICQRGTSLTIQCQVDSQVTMMFWYRQQPGQSLTLIATANQGSEATYESGFVIDKFPISRPNLTFSTLTVSNMSPEDSSIYLCSVVDPGQGSAEAFFGQGTRLTVV.

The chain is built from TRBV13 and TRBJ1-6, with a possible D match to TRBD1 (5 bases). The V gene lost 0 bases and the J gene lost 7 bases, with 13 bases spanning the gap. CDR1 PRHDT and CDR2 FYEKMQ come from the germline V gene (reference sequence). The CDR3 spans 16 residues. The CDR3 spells CASSLGGEGYNSPLHF. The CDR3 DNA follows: TGTGCCAGCAGCTTAGGAGGGGAGGGGTACAATTCACCCCTCCACTTT. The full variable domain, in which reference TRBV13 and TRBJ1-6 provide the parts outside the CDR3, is AAGVIQSPRHLIKEKRETATLKCYPIPRHDTVYWYQQGPGQDPQFLISFYEKMQSDKGSIPDRFSAQQFSDYHSELNMSSLELGDSALYFCASSLGGEGYNSPLHFGNGTRLTVT.

CDR3 DNA: TGTGCCAGCAGCTTGGGGGGTGCGGGGTTAGACTATGGCTACACCTTC. This sequence encodes CASSLGGAGLDYGYTF. V and J are TRBV7-8 and TRBJ1-2; weak D call: TRBD1 (5 bases). This CDR3 comprises 16 residues. V dropped 3 bases and J dropped 3 bases, with 17 bases sitting between them. Germline CDR1 is SGHVS and CDR2 is FQNEAQ.

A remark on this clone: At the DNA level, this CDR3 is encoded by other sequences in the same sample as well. The DNA for the CDR3 is TGTGCCAGCAGTATACAGGGATCTAATGAAAAACTGTTTTTT. It codes for CASSIQGSNEKLFF. The chain links TRBV27 to TRBJ1-4, with D possibly TRBD1 on 6 matching bases. Germline lookup yields CDR1 MNHEY and CDR2 SMNVEV (reference sequence). The CDR3 totals 14 residues. The V end lost 5 bases, the J end lost 3 bases, and 10 bases lay between the germline ends. Full variable domain (rest looked up from reference TRBV27 and TRBJ1-4): EAQVTQNPRYLITVTGKKLTVTCSQNMNHEYMSWYRQDPGLGLRQIYYSMNVEVTDKGDVPEGYKVSRKEKRNFPLILESPSPNQTSLYFCASSIQGSNEKLFFGSGTQLSVL.

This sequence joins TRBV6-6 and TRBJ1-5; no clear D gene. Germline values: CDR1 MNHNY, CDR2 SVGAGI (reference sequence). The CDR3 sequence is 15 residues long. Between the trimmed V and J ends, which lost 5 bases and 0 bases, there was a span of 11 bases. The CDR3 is CASSQFGGSNQPQHF. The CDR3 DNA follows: TGTGCCAGCAGTCAATTCGGAGGTAGCAATCAGCCCCAGCATTTT.

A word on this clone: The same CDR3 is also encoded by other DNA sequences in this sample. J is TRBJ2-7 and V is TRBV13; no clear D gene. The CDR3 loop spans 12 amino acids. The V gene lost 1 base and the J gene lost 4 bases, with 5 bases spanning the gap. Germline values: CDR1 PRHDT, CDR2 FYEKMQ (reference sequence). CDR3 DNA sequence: TGTGCCAGCAGCTTAGATCCATACGAGCAGTACTTC. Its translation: CASSLDPYEQYF.

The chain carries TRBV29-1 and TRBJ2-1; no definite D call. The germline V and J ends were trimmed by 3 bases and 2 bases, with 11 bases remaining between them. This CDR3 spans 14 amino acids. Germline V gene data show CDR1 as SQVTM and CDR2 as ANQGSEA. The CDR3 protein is CSVDQATAYNEQFF. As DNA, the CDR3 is TGCAGCGTTGACCAGGCCACGGCCTACAATGAGCAGTTCTTC.

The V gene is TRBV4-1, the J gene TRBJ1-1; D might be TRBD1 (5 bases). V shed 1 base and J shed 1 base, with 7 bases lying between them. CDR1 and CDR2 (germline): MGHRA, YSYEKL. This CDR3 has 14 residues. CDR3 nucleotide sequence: TGCGCCAGCAGCCAAGGACAGTGGAACACTGAAGCTTTCTTT. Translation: CASSQGQWNTEAFF.

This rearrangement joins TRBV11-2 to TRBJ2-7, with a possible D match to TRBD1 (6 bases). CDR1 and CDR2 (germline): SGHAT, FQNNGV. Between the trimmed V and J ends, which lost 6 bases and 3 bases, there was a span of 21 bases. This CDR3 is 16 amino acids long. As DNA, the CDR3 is TGTGCCAGCAGTTTGGCCCAGGGGAAAGGAGACTACGAGCAGTACTTC. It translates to CASSLAQGKGDYEQYF.

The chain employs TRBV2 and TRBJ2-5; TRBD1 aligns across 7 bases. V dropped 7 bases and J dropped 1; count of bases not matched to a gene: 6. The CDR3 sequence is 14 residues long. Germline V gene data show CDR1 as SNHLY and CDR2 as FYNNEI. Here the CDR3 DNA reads TGTGCCAGCAACAGGGGCGCCGGCCAAGAGACCCAGTACTTC. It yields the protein CASNRGAGQETQYF.

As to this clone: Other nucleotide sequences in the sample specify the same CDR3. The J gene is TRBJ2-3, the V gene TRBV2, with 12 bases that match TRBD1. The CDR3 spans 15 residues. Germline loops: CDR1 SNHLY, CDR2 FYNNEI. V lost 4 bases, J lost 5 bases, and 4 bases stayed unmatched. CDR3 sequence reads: CASSVGQGAGDTQYF. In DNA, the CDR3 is TGTGCCAGCAGTGTGGGACAGGGGGCGGGAGATACGCAGTATTTT.

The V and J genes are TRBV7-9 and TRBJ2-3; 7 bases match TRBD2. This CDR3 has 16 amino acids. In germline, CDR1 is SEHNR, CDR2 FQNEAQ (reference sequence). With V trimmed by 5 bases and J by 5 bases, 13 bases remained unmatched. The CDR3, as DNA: TGTGCCAGCAGCCGAGGCACTAGCGCCGAGGGAGATACGCAGTATTTT. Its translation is CASSRGTSAEGDTQYF.

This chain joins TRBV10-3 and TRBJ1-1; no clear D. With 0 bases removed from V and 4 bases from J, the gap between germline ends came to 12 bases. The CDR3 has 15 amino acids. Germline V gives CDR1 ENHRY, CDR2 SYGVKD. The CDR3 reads CAISESDGGGTEAFF. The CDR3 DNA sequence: TGTGCCATCAGTGAGTCAGACGGAGGTGGCACTGAAGCTTTCTTT.

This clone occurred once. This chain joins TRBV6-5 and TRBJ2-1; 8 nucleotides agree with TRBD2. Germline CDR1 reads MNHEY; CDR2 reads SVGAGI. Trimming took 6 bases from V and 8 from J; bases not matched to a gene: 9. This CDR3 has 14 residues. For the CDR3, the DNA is TGTGCCAGCAGCCCACGGGGGGGCCTTTATGAGCAGTTCTTC. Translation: CASSPRGGLYEQFF.

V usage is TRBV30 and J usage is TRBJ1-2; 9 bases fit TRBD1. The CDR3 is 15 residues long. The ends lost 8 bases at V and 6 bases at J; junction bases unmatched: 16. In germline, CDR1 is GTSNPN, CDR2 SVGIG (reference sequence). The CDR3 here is CAGIGGTGWYHGYTF. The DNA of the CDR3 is TGTGCCGGAATCGGAGGGACAGGGTGGTACCATGGCTACACCTTC. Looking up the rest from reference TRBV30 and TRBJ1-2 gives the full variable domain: SQTIHQWPATLVQPVGSPLSLECTVEGTSNPNLYWYRQAAGRGLQLLFYSVGIGQISSEVPQNLSASRPQDRQFILSSKKLLLSDSGFYLCAGIGGTGWYHGYTFGSGTRLTVV.

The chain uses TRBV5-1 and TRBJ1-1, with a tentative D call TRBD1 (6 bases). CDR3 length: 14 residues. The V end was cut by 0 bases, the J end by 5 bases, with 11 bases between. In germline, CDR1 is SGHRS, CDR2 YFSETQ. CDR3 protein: CASSLEWQGTEAFF. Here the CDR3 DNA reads TGCGCCAGCAGCTTGGAGTGGCAGGGGACTGAAGCTTTCTTT.

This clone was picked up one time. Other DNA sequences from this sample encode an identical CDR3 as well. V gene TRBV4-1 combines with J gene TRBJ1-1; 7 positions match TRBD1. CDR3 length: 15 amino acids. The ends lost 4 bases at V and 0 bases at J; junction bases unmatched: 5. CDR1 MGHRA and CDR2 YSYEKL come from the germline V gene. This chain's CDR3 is CASSPRQGLNTEAFF. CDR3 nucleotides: TGCGCCAGCAGCCCTCGACAGGGACTGAACACTGAAGCTTTCTTT.

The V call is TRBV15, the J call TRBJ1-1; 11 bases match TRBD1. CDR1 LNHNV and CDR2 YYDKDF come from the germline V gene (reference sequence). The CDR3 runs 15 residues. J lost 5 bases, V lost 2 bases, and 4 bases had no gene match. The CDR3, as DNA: TGTGCCACCAGCAGAAGCGGGACAGGGGGGACTGAAGCTTTCTTT. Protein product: CATSRSGTGGTEAFF. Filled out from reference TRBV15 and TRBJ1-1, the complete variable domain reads DAMVIQNPRYQVTQFGKPVTLSCSQTLNHNVMYWYQQKSSQAPKLLFHYYDKDFNNEADTPDNFQSRRPNTSFCFLDIRSPGLGDTAMYLCATSRSGTGGTEAFFGQGTRLTVV.

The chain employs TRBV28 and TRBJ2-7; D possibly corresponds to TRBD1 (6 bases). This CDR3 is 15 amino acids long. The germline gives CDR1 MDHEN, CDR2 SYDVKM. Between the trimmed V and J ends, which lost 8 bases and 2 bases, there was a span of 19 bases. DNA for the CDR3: TGTGCCAGCCGCCCCCTCAGGGACAAGACCTACGAGCAGTACTTC. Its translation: CASRPLRDKTYEQYF.

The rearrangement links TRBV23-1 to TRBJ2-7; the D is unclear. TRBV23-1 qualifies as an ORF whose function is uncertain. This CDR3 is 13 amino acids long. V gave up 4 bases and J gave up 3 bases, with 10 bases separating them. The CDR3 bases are TGCGCCAGCAGTCCCCTTTCGAACTACGAGCAGTACTTC. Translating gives CASSPLSNYEQYF.

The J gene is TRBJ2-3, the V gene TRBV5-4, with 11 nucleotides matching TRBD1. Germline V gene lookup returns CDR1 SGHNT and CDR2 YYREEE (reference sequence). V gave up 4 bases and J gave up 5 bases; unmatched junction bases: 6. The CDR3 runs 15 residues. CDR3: CASSAPGQGEDTQYF. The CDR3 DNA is TGTGCCAGCAGCGCCCCGGGACAGGGGGAAGATACGCAGTATTTT.

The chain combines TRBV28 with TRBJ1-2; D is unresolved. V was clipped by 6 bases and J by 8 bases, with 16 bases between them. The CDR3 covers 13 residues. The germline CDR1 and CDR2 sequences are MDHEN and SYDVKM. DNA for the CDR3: TGTGCCAGCAGCCTATCTCCCGGCGGGGGCTACACCTTC. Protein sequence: CASSLSPGGGYTF.

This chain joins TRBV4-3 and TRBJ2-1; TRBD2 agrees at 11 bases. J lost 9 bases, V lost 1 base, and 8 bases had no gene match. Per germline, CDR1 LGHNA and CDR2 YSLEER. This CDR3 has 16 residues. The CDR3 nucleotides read TGCGCCAGCAGCCAAGGGACTAGCGGGCCTTTGGGTGAGCAGTTCTTC. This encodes CASSQGTSGPLGEQFF.

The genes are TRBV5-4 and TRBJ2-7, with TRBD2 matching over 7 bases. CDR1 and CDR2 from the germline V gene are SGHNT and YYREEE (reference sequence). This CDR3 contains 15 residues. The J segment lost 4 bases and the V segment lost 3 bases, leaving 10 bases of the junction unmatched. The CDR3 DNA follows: TGTGCCAGCAGCTCCATGGGCGGGGGTGTTTACGAGCAGTACTTC. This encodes CASSSMGGGVYEQYF.

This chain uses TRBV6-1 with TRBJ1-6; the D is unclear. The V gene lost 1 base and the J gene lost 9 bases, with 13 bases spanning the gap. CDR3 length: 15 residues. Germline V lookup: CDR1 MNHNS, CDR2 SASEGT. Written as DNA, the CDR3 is TGTGCCAGCAGTGAAGGCCCAGCCCCGGGTTCACCCCTCCACTTT. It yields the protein CASSEGPAPGSPLHF.